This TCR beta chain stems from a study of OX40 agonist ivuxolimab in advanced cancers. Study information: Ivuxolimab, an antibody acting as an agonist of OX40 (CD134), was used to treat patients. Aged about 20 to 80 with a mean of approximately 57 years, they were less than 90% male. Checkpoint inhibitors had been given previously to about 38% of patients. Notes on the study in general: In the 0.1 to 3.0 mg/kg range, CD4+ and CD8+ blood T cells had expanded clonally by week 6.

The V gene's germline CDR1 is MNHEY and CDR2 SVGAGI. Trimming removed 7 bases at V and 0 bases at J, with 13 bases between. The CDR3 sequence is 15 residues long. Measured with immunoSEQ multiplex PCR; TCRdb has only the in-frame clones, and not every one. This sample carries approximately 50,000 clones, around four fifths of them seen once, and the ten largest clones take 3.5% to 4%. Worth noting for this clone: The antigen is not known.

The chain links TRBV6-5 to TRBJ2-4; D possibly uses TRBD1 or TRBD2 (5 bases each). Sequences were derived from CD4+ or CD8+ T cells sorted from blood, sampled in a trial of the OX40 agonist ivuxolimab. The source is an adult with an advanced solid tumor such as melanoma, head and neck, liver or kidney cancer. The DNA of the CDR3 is TGTGCCAGCACCTCGGGACGGCTAGCCAAAAACATTCAGTACTTC. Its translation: CASTSGRLAKNIQYF.